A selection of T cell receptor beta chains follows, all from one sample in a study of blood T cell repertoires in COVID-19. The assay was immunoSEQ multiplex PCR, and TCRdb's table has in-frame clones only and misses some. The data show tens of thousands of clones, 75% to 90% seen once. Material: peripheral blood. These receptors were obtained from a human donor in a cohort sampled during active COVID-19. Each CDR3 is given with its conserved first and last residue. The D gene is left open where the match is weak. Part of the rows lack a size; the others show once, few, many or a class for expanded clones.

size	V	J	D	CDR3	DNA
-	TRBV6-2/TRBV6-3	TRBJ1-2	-	CASSYWTAFNYGYTF	TGTGCCAGCAGTTATTGGACAGCCTTTAACTATGGCTACACCTTC
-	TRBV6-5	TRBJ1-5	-	CASSIGSGSNQPQHF	TGTGCCAGCAGTATCGGGTCCGGTAGCAATCAGCCCCAGCATTTT
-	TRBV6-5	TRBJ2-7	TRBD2	CASSPRRELRREQYF	TGTGCCAGCAGTCCCCGGCGGGAGCTCAGGCGGGAGCAGTACTTC
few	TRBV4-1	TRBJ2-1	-	CASSPGGSSRNEQFF	TGCGCCAGCAGCCCCGGAGGTAGCAGTAGGAATGAGCAGTTCTTC
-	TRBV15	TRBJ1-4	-	CATSREEGLREKLFF	TGTGCCACCAGCAGAGAGGAGGGTCTAAGGGAAAAACTGTTTTTT
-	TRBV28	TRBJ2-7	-	CASSTRGSYEQYF	TGTGCCAGCAGCACCAGGGGATCCTACGAGCAGTACTTC
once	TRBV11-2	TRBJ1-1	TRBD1	CASSPITTTGLTEAFF	TGTGCCAGCAGCCCCATAACCACGACAGGGCTTACTGAAGCTTTCTTT
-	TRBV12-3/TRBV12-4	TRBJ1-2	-	CASSYRGEGGYTF	TGTGCCAGCAGTTACCGTGGTGAGGGTGGCTACACCTTC
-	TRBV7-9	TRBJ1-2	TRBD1	CASSLVVTGAVWDYGYTF	TGTGCCAGCAGCTTGGTAGTGACAGGGGCTGTCTGGGACTATGGCTACACCTTC
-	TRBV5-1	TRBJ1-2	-	CASSPTDSSGYTF	TGCGCCAGCAGCCCTACAGACAGTTCCGGCTACACCTTC
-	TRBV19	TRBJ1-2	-	CASSHQWGAYGYTF	TGTGCCAGTAGCCATCAATGGGGAGCTTATGGCTACACCTTC
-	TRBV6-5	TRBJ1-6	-	CASRREGSSPLHF	TGTGCCAGCAGAAGAGAGGGTAGCTCACCCCTCCACTTT
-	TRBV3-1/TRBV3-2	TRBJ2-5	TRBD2	CASSQDGRLAGVQETQYF	TGTGCCAGCAGCCAAGATGGGCGGCTAGCGGGGGTTCAGGAGACCCAGTACTTC
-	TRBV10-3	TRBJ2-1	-	CAISADRQGRNEQFF	TGTGCCATCAGCGCTGACAGGCAAGGTCGCAATGAGCAGTTCTTC
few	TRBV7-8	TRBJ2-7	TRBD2	CASSREASGSVEQYF	TGTGCCAGCAGCCGAGAGGCTAGCGGGAGCGTCGAGCAGTACTTC
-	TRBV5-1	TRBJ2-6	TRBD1	CASSPQGAGGANVLTF	TGCGCCAGCAGCCCCCAGGGGGCTGGTGGGGCCAACGTCCTGACTTTC
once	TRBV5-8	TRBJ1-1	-	CASSPTEGPEAFF	TGTGCCAGCAGCCCGACGGAGGGGCCTGAAGCTTTCTTT
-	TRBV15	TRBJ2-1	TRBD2	CATSTGTSGSQLDEQFF	TGTGCCACCAGCACCGGGACTAGCGGGAGTCAATTGGATGAGCAGTTCTTC
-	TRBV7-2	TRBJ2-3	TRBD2	CASSSRIRLAGGPDTQYF	TGTGCCAGCAGCTCGAGAATACGACTAGCGGGGGGCCCGGATACGCAGTATTTT
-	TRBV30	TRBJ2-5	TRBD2	CAWSVSGGAGETQYF	TGTGCCTGGAGTGTAAGCGGGGGGGCCGGAGAGACCCAGTACTTC
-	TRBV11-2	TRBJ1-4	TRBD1	CASSLGGQGVEKLFF	TGTGCCAGCAGCTTAGGGGGACAGGGGGTTGAAAAACTGTTTTTT
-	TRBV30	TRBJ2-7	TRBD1	CAWEGTGYEQYF	TGTGCCTGGGAAGGGACAGGTTACGAGCAGTACTTC
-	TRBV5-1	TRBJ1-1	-	CASSLRGMAAFF	TGCGCCAGCAGCTTACGGGGGATGGCAGCTTTCTTT